Listed below are T cell receptor beta chains from one sample, sequenced in a study of blood T cell repertoires in COVID-19. Some clones are missing from TCRdb's copy, which holds only in-frame ones; the method was immunoSEQ multiplex PCR. The repertoire holds about 210,000 clones, around four fifths seen once, with approximately 5.6% in the top ten. The sample comprised peripheral blood. The receptors were sampled from a woman aged 70-85 years with COVID-19, enrolled during active disease. Each CDR3 is given with its conserved first and last residue. A D gene is named only where the DNA matches it firmly. Clone size is stated in some rows and not others, as once, few, many or a class when expanded.

clone_size	v_call	j_call	d_call	cdr3_aa	cdr3_nt
-	TRBV9	TRBJ1-5	-	CASSVGEGGPQHF	TGTGCCAGCAGCGTAGGGGAGGGAGGGCCCCAGCATTTT
few	TRBV18	TRBJ1-5	-	CASSDSGSRNQPQHF	TGTGCCAGCTCCGATTCGGGTTCCCGCAATCAGCCCCAGCATTTT
-	TRBV5-5	TRBJ1-6	TRBD1	CASSSGQGFNSPLHF	TGTGCCAGCAGCTCCGGACAGGGTTTTAATTCACCCCTCCACTTT
-	TRBV5-8	TRBJ2-7	-	CASSYTLQYF	TGTGCCAGCAGTTATACATTGCAGTACTTC
once	TRBV30	TRBJ2-2	TRBD2	CAWSVSAGAGELFF	TGTGCCTGGAGTGTCTCAGCGGGAGCCGGGGAGCTGTTTTTT
once	TRBV4-1	TRBJ2-7	-	CASSQNSGLGRNEQYF	TGCGCCAGCAGCCAGAATTCGGGCCTGGGGAGAAACGAGCAGTACTTC
-	TRBV30	TRBJ2-3	-	CATNPTGRDEDTQYF	TGTGCCACAAACCCCACAGGTCGCGACGAAGATACGCAGTATTTT
once	TRBV5-1	TRBJ2-5	TRBD1	CASSLTGGETQYF	TGCGCCAGCAGCCTTACAGGGGGAGAGACCCAGTACTTC
-	TRBV6-2/TRBV6-3	TRBJ2-3	-	CASSYLQQVTQYF	TGTGCCAGCAGTTACCTCCAACAGGTTACGCAGTATTTT
-	TRBV14	TRBJ2-5	TRBD2	CASRERDRGGETQYF	TGTGCCAGCAGGGAGCGGGATAGAGGAGGAGAGACCCAGTACTTC
-	TRBV19	TRBJ2-2	TRBD2	CASTSGSGRARGTGELFF	TGTGCCAGTACCTCAGGGAGCGGGAGGGCCCGTGGCACCGGGGAGCTGTTTTTT
-	TRBV28	TRBJ2-1	-	CASSLTASYNEQFF	TGTGCCAGCAGCTTGACAGCCTCCTACAATGAGCAGTTCTTC
once	TRBV19	TRBJ1-4	-	CASTGVSLATNEKLFF	TGTGCCAGTACCGGGGTTTCCCTTGCAACTAATGAAAAACTGTTTTTT
-	TRBV29-1	TRBJ2-2	TRBD1	CSVRQGPTLNTGELFF	TGCAGCGTTAGACAGGGCCCTACCCTTAACACCGGGGAGCTGTTTTTT
once	TRBV30	TRBJ1-2	-	CAWSTTGLEAYF	TGTGCCTGGAGCACGACAGGCTTAGAAGCTTACTTC
many	TRBV6-2/TRBV6-3	TRBJ2-7	TRBD1	CASSYPGQLYEQYF	TGTGCCAGCAGTTACCCGGGACAGCTCTACGAGCAGTACTTC
-	TRBV7-2	TRBJ2-7	TRBD2	CASSLAGTSGRYSYEQYF	TGTGCCAGCAGCTTAGCTGGGACTAGCGGGAGGTACTCCTACGAGCAGTACTTC
once	TRBV6-2/TRBV6-3	TRBJ1-2	TRBD1	CASSRGSIKDGYTF	TGTGCCAGCAGCAGGGGGTCAATAAAGGATGGCTACACCTTC
-	TRBV27	TRBJ2-6	TRBD1	CASSERGTGVAGANVLTF	TGTGCCAGCAGTGAGAGAGGAACAGGGGTGGCTGGGGCCAACGTCCTGACTTTC
-	TRBV6-5	TRBJ2-7	-	CASRMDILRFYEQYF	TGTGCCAGCAGAATGGACATATTGAGATTTTACGAGCAGTACTTC
-	TRBV11-3	TRBJ2-3	-	CASSPGQTSTDTQYF	TGTGCCAGCAGCCCCGGACAGACTAGCACAGATACGCAGTATTTT
-	TRBV6-2/TRBV6-3	TRBJ1-4	TRBD1	CASSSGTAREKLFF	TGTGCCAGCAGTTCCGGGACAGCAAGAGAAAAACTGTTTTTT
-	TRBV6-2/TRBV6-3	TRBJ2-6	TRBD2	CASSYPASGSRAGANVLTF	TGTGCCAGCAGTTACCCGGCTAGCGGGAGCCGGGCTGGGGCCAACGTCCTGACTTTC